This T cell receptor (beta chain) is from a study of PD-1 blockade in classical Hodgkin lymphoma. Note on this clone: Antigen unknown.

Libraries were prepared by immunoSEQ multiplex PCR; TCRdb keeps only in-frame clonotypes and omits some of them. The data show approximately 98,000 clones, 80% to 90% seen once. J gave up 0 bases and V 4 bases, and 4 bases lay outside the gene matches. Germline lookup yields CDR1 SGHRS and CDR2 YFSETQ. CDR3 length: 15 amino acids. Study-wide findings and caveats: Reported findings placed baseline TCR diversity lower in newly diagnosed patients (compared with healthy donors).

In every patient, relapse followed autologous stem cell transplantation, while exposure to brentuximab vedotin differed. Best overall response was complete response, partial response or progressive disease in these relapsed/refractory classical Hodgkin lymphoma patients. The clonotype was recovered from a human donor with classical Hodgkin lymphoma. This chain joins TRBV5-1 and TRBJ1-5; 7 nucleotides align to TRBD1. Sequenced here: peripheral blood mononuclear cells (PBMCs), sampled before the second cycle of nivolumab. DNA of the CDR3: TGCGCCAGCAGCCTCGGGACAGCTAGCAATCAGCCCCAGCATTTT. Amino acids: CASSLGTASNQPQHF.